The source of this T cell receptor beta chain is a study of CD8+ T cells in alopecia areata. General study results and limits: Scalp samples also yield sequences from resident alphabeta T cells of normal skin.

About this clone itself: The antigen is unknown.

Lesional scalp tissue (obtained by punch biopsy) and peripheral blood were collected from alopecia areata patients. In each case, RNA was isolated and then reverse transcribed into cDNA as the sequencing template. The data were produced by immunoSEQ multiplex PCR, yet TCRdb's version contains in-frame clones alone and is incomplete. Of 130,000 or so clones listed, about 51% are singletons. Per the germline V gene, CDR1 is SNHLY and CDR2 is FYNNEI. V trimming: 6 bases; J trimming: 4 bases; junction bases outside the gene matches: 7. The CDR3 consists of 14 residues. This clonotype originated in a human donor with alopecia areata. V and J are TRBV2 and TRBJ2-7; 9 positions agree with TRBD1. Sequencing used NKG2D-low CD8+ T cells sorted from blood. CDR3 residues: CASSTGTGLYEQYF. For the CDR3, the DNA is TGTGCCAGCAGCACCGGGACAGGGCTTTACGAGCAGTACTTC. Drawing the rest from reference TRBV2 and TRBJ2-7, the complete variable domain is EPEVTQTPSHQVTQMGQEVILRCVPISNHLYFYWYRQILGQKVEFLVSFYNNEISEKSEIFDDQFSVERPDGSNFTLKIRSTKLEDSAMYFCASSTGTGLYEQYFGPGTRLTVT.